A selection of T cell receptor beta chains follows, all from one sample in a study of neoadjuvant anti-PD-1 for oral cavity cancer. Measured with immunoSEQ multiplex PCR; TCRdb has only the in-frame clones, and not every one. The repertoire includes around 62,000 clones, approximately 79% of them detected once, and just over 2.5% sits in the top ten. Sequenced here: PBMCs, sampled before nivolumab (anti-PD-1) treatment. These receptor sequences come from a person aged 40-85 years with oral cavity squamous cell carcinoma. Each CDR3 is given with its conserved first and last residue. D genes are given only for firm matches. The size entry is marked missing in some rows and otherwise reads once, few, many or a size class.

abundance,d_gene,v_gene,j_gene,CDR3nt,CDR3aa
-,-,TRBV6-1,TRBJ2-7,TGTGCCAGCATCGAGCGACCATACGGCGAGCAGTACTTC,CASIERPYGEQYF
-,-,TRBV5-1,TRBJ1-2,TGCGCCAGCAGTCGGGGGGGTTATGGCTACACCTTC,CASSRGGYGYTF
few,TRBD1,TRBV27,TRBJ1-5,TGTGCCAGCAGTCCCTCCAGGGGGCAGCGGGATCAGCCCCAGCATTTT,CASSPSRGQRDQPQHF
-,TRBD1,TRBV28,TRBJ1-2,TGTGCCAGCAGTTCAACGCGACAGGGTCTTGGCTACACCTTC,CASSSTRQGLGYTF
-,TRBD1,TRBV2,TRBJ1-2,TGTGCCAGCAGTGAAGGGACAGGCTCCTATGGCTACACCTTC,CASSEGTGSYGYTF
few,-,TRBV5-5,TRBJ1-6,TGTGCCAGCAGCTTGGCTCCGGGACTGACCTATAATTCACCCCTCCACTTT,CASSLAPGLTYNSPLHF
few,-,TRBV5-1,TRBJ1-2,TGCGCCAGCAGCTTGGAAGTGGGCAGGGACTATGGCTACACCTTC,CASSLEVGRDYGYTF
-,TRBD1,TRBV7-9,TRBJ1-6,TGTGCCAGCAGCTTACTCGGGACAGATGGATCACCCCTCCACTTT,CASSLLGTDGSPLHF
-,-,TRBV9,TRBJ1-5,TGTGCCAGCAGCCCGGGACTATCATATAGCAATCAGCCCCAGCATTTT,CASSPGLSYSNQPQHF
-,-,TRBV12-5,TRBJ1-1,TGTGCTAGTGGTTTGGTTTCAGGGTACATCACTGAAGCTTTCTTT,CASGLVSGYITEAFF
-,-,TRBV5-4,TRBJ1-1,TGTGCCAGCAGCTTGGCCGTCGCTAACACTGAAGCTTTCTTT,CASSLAVANTEAFF
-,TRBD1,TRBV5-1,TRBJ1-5,TGCGCCAGCAGCTCCGGACAGGGCAATCAGCCCCAGCATTTT,CASSSGQGNQPQHF
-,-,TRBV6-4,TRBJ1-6,TGTGCCAGCCAGGAGGGCGGTGATAATTCACCCCTCCACTTT,CASQEGGDNSPLHF
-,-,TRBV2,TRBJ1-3,TGTGCCAGCACGGGCCAACTAGCACCTGGAAACACCATATATTTT,CASTGQLAPGNTIYF
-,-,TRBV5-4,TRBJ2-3,TGTGCCAGCAGCTTGGCAGGGAATACGCAGTATTTT,CASSLAGNTQYF
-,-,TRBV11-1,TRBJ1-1,TGTGCCAGCAGCTATTCCGAGAACACTGAAGCTTTCTTT,CASSYSENTEAFF
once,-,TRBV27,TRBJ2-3,TGTGCCAGCAGTTTATGGAGCACAGATACGCAGTATTTT,CASSLWSTDTQYF
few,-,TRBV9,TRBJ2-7,TGTGCCAGCAGCGTAGACGGTACCCGTCACGAGCAGTACTTC,CASSVDGTRHEQYF
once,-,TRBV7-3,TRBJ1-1,TGTGCCAGCAGCGTTTGGCAGAACACTGAAGCTTTCTTT,CASSVWQNTEAFF
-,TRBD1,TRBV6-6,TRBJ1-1,TGTGCCAGCACCCTAGGGACAGGGTTGAGCACTGAAGCTTTCTTT,CASTLGTGLSTEAFF
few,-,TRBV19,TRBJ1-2,TGTGCCAGTAGTACAAGCGTCCGCTATGGCTACACCTTC,CASSTSVRYGYTF
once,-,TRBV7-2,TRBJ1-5,TGTGCCAGCAGCTTAGAGATCGGGCAAAATAGCAATCAGCCCCAGCATTTT,CASSLEIGQNSNQPQHF
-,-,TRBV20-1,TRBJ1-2,TGCAGTGCTAGAGATGGCTACACCTTC,CSARDGYTF
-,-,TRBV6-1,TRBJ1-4,TGTGCCAGCAGTGAACAAGGGGGATTTAATGAAAAACTGTTTTTT,CASSEQGGFNEKLFF
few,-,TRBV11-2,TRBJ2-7,TGTGCCAGCAGCTTGGAAGGGCGCTACGAGCAGTACTTC,CASSLEGRYEQYF
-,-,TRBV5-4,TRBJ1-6,TGTGCCAGCAGCTTGAGAGGGGGATCACCCCTCCACTTT,CASSLRGGSPLHF
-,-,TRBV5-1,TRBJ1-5,TGCGCCAGCAGCCCGGGGGGCAGAACTAGCAATCAGCCCCAGCATTTT,CASSPGGRTSNQPQHF
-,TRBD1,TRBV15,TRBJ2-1,TGTGCCACCAGCAGAGGAGACAGGGGCAATGAGCAGTTCTTC,CATSRGDRGNEQFF
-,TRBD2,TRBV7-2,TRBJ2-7,TGTGCCAGCAGCTCCCCTAGCGGGGGGGCCGAGCAGTACTTC,CASSSPSGGAEQYF
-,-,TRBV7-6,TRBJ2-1,TGTGCCAGCGGGAACGGGGTTATAAGTGAGCAGTTCTTC,CASGNGVISEQFF
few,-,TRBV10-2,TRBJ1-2,TGCGCCAGCAGTGAGTCCCTGGGCCATGGCTACACCTTC,CASSESLGHGYTF
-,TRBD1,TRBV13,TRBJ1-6,TGTGCCAGCAGCTTGGACAGGGTAGGTTCACCCCTCCACTTT,CASSLDRVGSPLHF
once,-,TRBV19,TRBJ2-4,TGTGCCAGTAGCAACGGAGTGAGGGCCAAAAACATTCAGTACTTC,CASSNGVRAKNIQYF
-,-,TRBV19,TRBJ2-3,TGTGCCAGTACCCCAGGGGCGGCGAATACGCAGTATTTT,CASTPGAANTQYF
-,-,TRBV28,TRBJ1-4,TGTGCCAGCATATCGGGGGCTAATGAAAAACTGTTTTTT,CASISGANEKLFF
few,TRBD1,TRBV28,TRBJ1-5,TGTGCCAGCAGTTTGCCTGACAGGGGAGCGGGGCCCCAGCATTTT,CASSLPDRGAGPQHF
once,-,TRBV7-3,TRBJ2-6,TGTGCCAGCAGCCAGACTAGAACTGGGGCCAACGTCCTGACTTTC,CASSQTRTGANVLTF
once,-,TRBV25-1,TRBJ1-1,TGTGCCAGCAGAGTAACAGGCCTGAACACTGAAGCTTTCTTT,CASRVTGLNTEAFF
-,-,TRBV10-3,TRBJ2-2,TGTGCCATCAGTGCGTCGGGACACTTCGTGAACACCGGGGAGCTGTTTTTT,CAISASGHFVNTGELFF
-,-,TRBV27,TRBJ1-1,TGTGCCAGCAACCCCGGGGGGCGGACGAACACTGAAGCTTTCTTT,CASNPGGRTNTEAFF
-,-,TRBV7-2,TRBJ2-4,TGTGCCAGCAGCTCCCCCGACAGGTTAGGCGGAAACATTCAGTACTTC,CASSSPDRLGGNIQYF
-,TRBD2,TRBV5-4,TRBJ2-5,TGTGCCAGCAGCTCGGGGGGGGGAGAGACCCAGTACTTC,CASSSGGGETQYF
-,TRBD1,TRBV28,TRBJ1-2,TGTGCCAGCAGTAGGGGGGGGAAGGACAGGACTTATGGCTACACCTTC,CASSRGGKDRTYGYTF
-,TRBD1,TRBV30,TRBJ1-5,TGTGCCTGGAGTGTGAGGGACAGGATAGGGCAGCCCCAGCATTTT,CAWSVRDRIGQPQHF
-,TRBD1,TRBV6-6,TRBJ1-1,TGTGCCAGCGAGTTAGGACAGGGCGTTTTGTCGACTGAAGCTTTCTTT,CASELGQGVLSTEAFF
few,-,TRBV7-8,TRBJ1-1,TGTGCCAGCAGCTTAGGACAGAACACTGAAGCTTTCTTT,CASSLGQNTEAFF
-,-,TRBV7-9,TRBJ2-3,TGTGCCAGCAGCTTAACTACGGGGCCCACAGATACGCAGTATTTT,CASSLTTGPTDTQYF
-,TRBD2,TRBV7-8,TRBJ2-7,TGTGCCAGCAGCTTAGGCGGCGGGGGAGCGTACGAGCAGTACTTC,CASSLGGGGAYEQYF
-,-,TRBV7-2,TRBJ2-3,TGTGCCAGCAGCCCACCCACAGATACGCAGTATTTT,CASSPPTDTQYF
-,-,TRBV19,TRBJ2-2,TGTGCCAGCGGGAACACCGGGGAGCTGTTTTTT,CASGNTGELFF
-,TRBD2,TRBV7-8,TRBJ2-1,TGTGCCAGCAGCTTAGCGAGGAGCGGGGGCGCAGGCTATGAGCAGTTCTTC,CASSLARSGGAGYEQFF
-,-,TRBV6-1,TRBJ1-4,TGTGCCAGCAGTGAGACTTGGGACATCCTGTTTTTT,CASSETWDILFF
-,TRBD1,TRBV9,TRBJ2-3,TGTGCCAGCAGCGTAGGGGGGACAGGCACAGATACGCAGTATTTT,CASSVGGTGTDTQYF
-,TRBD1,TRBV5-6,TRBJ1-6,TGTGCCAGCAGCTTGGGCGACAGGGTCGAATCACCCCTCCACTTT,CASSLGDRVESPLHF
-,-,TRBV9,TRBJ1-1,TGTGCCAGCAGCGCAGACAGTGCCTTTGGAACTGAAGCTTTCTTT,CASSADSAFGTEAFF
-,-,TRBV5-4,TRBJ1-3,TGTGCCAGCAGCTTGGGAGACCCTGGAAACACCATATATTTT,CASSLGDPGNTIYF
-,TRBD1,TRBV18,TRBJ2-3,TGTGCCAGCTCACCACCAACAGGGGGAATAGATACGCAGTATTTT,CASSPPTGGIDTQYF